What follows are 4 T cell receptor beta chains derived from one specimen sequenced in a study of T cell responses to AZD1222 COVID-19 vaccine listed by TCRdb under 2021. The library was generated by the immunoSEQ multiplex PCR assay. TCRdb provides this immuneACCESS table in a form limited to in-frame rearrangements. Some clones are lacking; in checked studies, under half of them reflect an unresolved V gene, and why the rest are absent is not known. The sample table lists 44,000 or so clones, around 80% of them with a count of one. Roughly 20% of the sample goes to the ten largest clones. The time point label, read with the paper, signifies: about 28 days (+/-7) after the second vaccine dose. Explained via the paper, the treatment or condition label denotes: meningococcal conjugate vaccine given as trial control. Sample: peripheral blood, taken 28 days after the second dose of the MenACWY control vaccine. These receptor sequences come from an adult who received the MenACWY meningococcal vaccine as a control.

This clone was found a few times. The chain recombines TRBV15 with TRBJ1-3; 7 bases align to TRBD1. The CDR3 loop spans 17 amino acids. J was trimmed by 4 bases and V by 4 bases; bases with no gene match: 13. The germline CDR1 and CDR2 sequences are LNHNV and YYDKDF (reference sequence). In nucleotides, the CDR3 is TGTGCCACCAGCAAAGAAATTCCGGGACAGCCAGGAAACACCATATATTTT. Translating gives CATSKEIPGQPGNTIYF.

CDR3 residues: CASSLGQVNSPLHF. For the CDR3, the DNA is TGTGCCAGCAGCTTGGGACAGGTTAATTCACCCCTCCACTTT. V is TRBV5-4 and J is TRBJ1-6; tentative D call: TRBD1 (6 bases). This CDR3 spans 14 amino acids. V was clipped by 0 bases and J by 6 bases, with 7 bases between them. Germline assignment: CDR1 SGHNT and CDR2 YYREEE (reference sequence). Based on the CDR3 plus reference TRBV5-4 and TRBJ1-6, the full variable domain is ETGVTQSPTHLIKTRGQQVTLRCSSQSGHNTVSWYQQALGQGPQFIFQYYREEENGRGNFPPRFSGLQFPNYSSELNVNALELDDSALYLCASSLGQVNSPLHFGNGTRLTVT.

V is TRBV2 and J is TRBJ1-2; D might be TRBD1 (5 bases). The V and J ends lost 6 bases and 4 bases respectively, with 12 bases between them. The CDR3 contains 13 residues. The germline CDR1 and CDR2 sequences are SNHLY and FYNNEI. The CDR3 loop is CASREGPIYGYTF. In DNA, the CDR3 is TGTGCCAGCAGGGAGGGGCCGATCTATGGCTACACCTTC.

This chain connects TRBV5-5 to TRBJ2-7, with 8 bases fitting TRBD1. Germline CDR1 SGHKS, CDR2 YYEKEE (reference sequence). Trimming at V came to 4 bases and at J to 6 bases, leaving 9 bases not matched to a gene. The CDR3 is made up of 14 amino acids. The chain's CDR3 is CASSPDRVVFEQYV. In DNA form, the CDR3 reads TGTGCCAGCAGCCCGGACAGGGTGGTGTTCGAGCAGTACGTC.